Listed below are T cell receptor beta chains from one sample, sequenced in a study of blood T cells in healthy people across ages. Using its own MiXCR run on the 5' RACE reads, TCRdb lists one record per CDR3 protein. The sample lists over 1,500,000 distinct CDR3 sequences; just under 50% were seen once. The source material was blood. These receptors all come from a woman aged 35 to 49 in good health. The CDR3 runs from the conserved cysteine through the conserved F or W. Each record gives: V gene, J gene, CDR3 length, D gene, clone size, CDR3 DNA, CDR3 protein. The D gene is left open where the match is weak. Clone size is not always given. Where it is, it says once, few, many or a class for expanded clones.

TRBV6-2/TRBV6-3,TRBJ2-1,16,TRBD2,NA,TGTGCCAGCAGACAGACTAGCGGGGGGCGTTCCAATGAGCAGTTCTTC,CASRQTSGGRSNEQFF
TRBV4-1,TRBJ1-6,16,NA,few,TGCGCCAGCAGCCAACCGAGGTCCGGGGGCGATTCACCCCTCCACTTT,CASSQPRSGGDSPLHF
TRBV7-2,TRBJ2-1,15,NA,few,TGTGCCAGCAGCTTAGGGGGGACTCGAAGGAATGAGCAGTTCTTC,CASSLGGTRRNEQFF
TRBV12-3/TRBV12-4,TRBJ1-2,14,NA,few,TGTGCCAGCAGTTTAGGGCAGTTAGGCTATGGCTACACCTTC,CASSLGQLGYGYTF
TRBV4-2,TRBJ2-7,17,TRBD1,NA,TGTGCCAGCAGCCAAATACCCCGGGACAGGGTAGACGACGAGCAGTACTTC,CASSQIPRDRVDDEQYF
TRBV6-1,TRBJ1-6,15,NA,NA,TGTGCCAGCAGTTTGGAGGCGGGCACTGGGTCACCCCTCCACTTT,CASSLEAGTGSPLHF
TRBV6-2/TRBV6-3,TRBJ2-3,17,TRBD1,NA,TGTGCCAGCACCCTCGGACCGGGACAGGGACCTACAGATACGCAGTATTTT,CASTLGPGQGPTDTQYF
TRBV6-2/TRBV6-3,TRBJ2-7,13,NA,NA,TGTGCCAGCACCCGGACTGGCCTGGACGAGCAGTACTTC,CASTRTGLDEQYF
TRBV20-1,TRBJ2-3,15,TRBD2,few,TGCAGTGCTAGGCGGGGGGGGGTATCCACAGATACGCAGTATTTT,CSARRGGVSTDTQYF
TRBV7-2,TRBJ2-4,13,NA,few,TGTGCCAGCAGCTTAGACCAGAAAAACATTCAGTACTTC,CASSLDQKNIQYF
TRBV5-5,TRBJ1-5,14,NA,few,TGTGCCAGCAGCACGGGACCTGGGGATCAGCCCCAGCATTTT,CASSTGPGDQPQHF
TRBV9,TRBJ2-1,16,NA,NA,TGTGCCAGCAGCGCCCTTTGGGGGGGGCAAAACAATGAGCAGTTCTTC,CASSALWGGQNNEQFF
TRBV28,TRBJ1-1,15,NA,NA,TGTGCCAGCAGTTCCGCCGGGTACGGCAACACTGAAGCTTTCTTT,CASSSAGYGNTEAFF
TRBV27,TRBJ2-3,14,NA,few,TGTGCCAGCAGTTTAGCCGACACCACAGATACGCAGTATTTT,CASSLADTTDTQYF
TRBV29-1,TRBJ2-7,14,TRBD1,NA,TGCAGCGTGGGAGTGACAGGGGGTTCGCGCGAGCAGTACTTC,CSVGVTGGSREQYF
TRBV4-3,TRBJ1-2,13,NA,NA,TGTGCCAGCAGCCAGGGAGTTAACTATGGCTACACCTTC,CASSQGVNYGYTF
TRBV7-2,TRBJ1-2,15,NA,NA,TGTGCCAGCAGCCCTGCTTTGGCAGGGTCCTATGGCTACACCTTC,CASSPALAGSYGYTF
TRBV20-1,TRBJ2-6,14,NA,NA,TGCAGTGCTAGATCGCCAGGTGGGGCCAACGTCCTGACTTTC,CSARSPGGANVLTF
TRBV10-3,TRBJ2-5,16,TRBD2,NA,TGTGCCATCAGTGCTGTTAGCGGGCTCGGGGATGAGACCCAGTACTTC,CAISAVSGLGDETQYF
TRBV11-2,TRBJ2-7,15,TRBD1,NA,TGTGCCAGCAGCTTAAGTACAGGGGGCTTTCTCGAGCAGTACTTC,CASSLSTGGFLEQYF
TRBV29-1,TRBJ1-4,13,NA,NA,TGCAGCGTCCTTGGACAGAAGGATGAAAAACTGTTTTTT,CSVLGQKDEKLFF
TRBV5-1,TRBJ2-1,17,TRBD2,once,TGCGCCAGCAGCTTGGGCCCTCTAGCGGCATCCTACAATGAGCAGTTCTTC,CASSLGPLAASYNEQFF
TRBV20-1,TRBJ2-3,13,NA,few,TGCAGCGTTTTGGCCGCCTTCACAGATACGCAGTATTTT,CSVLAAFTDTQYF
TRBV9,TRBJ1-3,13,NA,NA,TGTGCCAGCAGCGCCAGCTCTGGAAACACCATATATTTT,CASSASSGNTIYF
TRBV4-1,TRBJ2-4,15,TRBD1,few,TGCGCCAGCAGCCAAGATCCCGGGACAGGGGTTGAGCAGTACTTC,CASSQDPGTGVEQYF
TRBV6-5,TRBJ1-2,15,NA,once,TGTGCCAGCAGCACCCCTAGCAGGGACTCCTATGGCTACACCTTC,CASSTPSRDSYGYTF
TRBV9,TRBJ2-5,14,NA,NA,TGTGCCAACAGCGTAGAATCTTACGGGGAGACCCAGTACTTC,CANSVESYGETQYF